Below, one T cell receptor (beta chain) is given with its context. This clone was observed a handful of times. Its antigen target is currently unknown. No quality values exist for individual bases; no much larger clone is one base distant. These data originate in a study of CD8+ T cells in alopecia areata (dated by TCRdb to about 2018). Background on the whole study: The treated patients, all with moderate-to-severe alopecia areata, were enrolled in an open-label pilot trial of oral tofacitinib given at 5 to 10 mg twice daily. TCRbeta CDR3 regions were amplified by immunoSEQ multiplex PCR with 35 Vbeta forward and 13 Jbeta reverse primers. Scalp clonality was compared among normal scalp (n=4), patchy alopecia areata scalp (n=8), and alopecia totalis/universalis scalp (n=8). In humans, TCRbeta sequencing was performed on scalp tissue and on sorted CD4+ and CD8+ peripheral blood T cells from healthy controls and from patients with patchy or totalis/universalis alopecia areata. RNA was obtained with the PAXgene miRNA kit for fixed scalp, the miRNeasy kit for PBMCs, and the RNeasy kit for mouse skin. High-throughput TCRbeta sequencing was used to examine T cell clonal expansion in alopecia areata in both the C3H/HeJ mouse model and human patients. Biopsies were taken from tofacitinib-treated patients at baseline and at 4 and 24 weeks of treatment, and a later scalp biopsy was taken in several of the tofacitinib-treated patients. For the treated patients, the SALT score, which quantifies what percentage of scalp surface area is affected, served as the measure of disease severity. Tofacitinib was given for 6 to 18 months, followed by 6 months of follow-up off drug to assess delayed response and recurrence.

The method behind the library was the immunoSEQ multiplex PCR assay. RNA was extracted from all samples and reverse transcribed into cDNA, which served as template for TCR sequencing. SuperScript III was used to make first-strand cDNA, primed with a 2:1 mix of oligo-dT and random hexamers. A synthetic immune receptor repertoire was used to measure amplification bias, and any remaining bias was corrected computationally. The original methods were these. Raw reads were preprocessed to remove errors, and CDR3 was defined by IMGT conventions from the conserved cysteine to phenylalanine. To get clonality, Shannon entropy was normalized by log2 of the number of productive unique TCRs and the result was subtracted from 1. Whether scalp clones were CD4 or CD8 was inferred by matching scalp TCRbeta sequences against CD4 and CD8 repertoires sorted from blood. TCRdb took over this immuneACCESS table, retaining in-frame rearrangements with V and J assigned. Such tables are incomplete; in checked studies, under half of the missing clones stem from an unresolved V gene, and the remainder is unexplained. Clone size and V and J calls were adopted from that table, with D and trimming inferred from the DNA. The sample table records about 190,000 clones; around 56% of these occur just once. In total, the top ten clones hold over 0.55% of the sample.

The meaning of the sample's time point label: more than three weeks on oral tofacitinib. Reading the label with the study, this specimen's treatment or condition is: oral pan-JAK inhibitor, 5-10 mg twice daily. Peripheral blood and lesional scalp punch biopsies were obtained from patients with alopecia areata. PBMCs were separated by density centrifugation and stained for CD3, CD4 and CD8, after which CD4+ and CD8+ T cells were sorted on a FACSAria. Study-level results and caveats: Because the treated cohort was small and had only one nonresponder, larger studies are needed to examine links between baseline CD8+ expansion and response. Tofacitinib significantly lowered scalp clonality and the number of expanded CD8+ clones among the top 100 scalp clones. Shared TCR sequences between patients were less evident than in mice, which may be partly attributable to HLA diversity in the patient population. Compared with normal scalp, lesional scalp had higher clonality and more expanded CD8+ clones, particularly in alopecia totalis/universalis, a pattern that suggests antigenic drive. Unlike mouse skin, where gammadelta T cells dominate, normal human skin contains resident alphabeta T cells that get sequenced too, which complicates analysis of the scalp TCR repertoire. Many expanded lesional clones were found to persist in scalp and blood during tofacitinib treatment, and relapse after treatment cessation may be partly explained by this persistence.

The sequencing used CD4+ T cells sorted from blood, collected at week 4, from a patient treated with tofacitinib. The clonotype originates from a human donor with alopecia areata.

The CDR3 sequence is CSAQNTGELFF. Here is the DNA: TGCAGCGCCCAAAACACCGGGGAGCTGTTTTTT. The V and J segments used are TRBV29-1 and TRBJ2-2, with no confident D gene call. Cut back by 7 bases and 2 bases, the V and J ends lie 5 bases apart. Reading the germline V gene gives CDR1 SQVTM and CDR2 ANQGSEA. The CDR3 runs 11 amino acids, cysteine and phenylalanine included. Only the CDR3 DNA is retained, 33 bases long and in frame from the first base.